This T cell receptor (beta chain) is from a study of cytomegalovirus exposure and HLA in healthy donors (dated by TCRdb to 2015 to 2018). About the full investigation: An earlier analysis of 587 of the donors reported approximately 300 Gb of sequence data and around 120 million unique TCR beta sequences obtained from about 200 million T cells. About 280 gigabases of sequencing data and tens of millions of unique TCR sequences were included in an early release covering roughly 600 HLA-typed donors. Of the 350 to 450 genotyped donors, over 65% fell in the genetic ancestry cluster associated with self-reported Caucasian donors. The aim of the study was to test whether cataloging public T cell receptors could identify signatures of past pathogen exposure. The study profiled the T cell repertoires of 666 subjects by immunosequencing and related them to cytomegalovirus serostatus. Besides the first cohort of under 700 subjects, a separate validation cohort made up of around 120 different subjects was used. To predict cytomegalovirus infection status, the study combined high-throughput TCR immunosequencing, statistical association of individual TCRs with disease status, and machine learning. A later analysis re-examined previously published TCR beta repertoires from roughly 720 donors and added high-resolution HLA genotyping to investigate patterns of TCR occurrence. In the later analysis, no new phenotypic data were used to find candidate immune exposures; instead, reliance was placed on TCR beta sequences and their occurrence across donors. To decide whether each TCR beta V gene segment behaved as functional or pseudogenic, an earlier analysis of some 570 of the donors relied on high-throughput TCR beta sequencing. Donor age, sex, ethnicity and CMV serostatus were compiled alongside the repertoire data. A later genetic analysis took genome-wide SNP genotypes for about 60% of the roughly 670 donors and used that subset as a discovery cohort. All discovery cohort repertoires had been generated using a single sequencing platform. Class I and class II HLA loci were covered by the typing at four-digit resolution. Typing coverage varied by locus: roughly 629-640 donors for A, B, C, DRB1 and DQB1; approximately 500 for DQA1; over 600 for DPA1; approximately 450 for DPB1. A few DR-DQ haplotypes were handled as single units for association and clustering because linkage in the cohort was strong. On average, roughly 240,000 unique TCR beta nucleotide sequences were sequenced per donor among roughly 430 genotyped donors of the cohort, with 15% to 20% of those sequences being non-productive.

The cohort consisted of approximately 670 healthy bone marrow donors. At the time of sampling, all cohort members were nominally healthy, though unrecorded immune exposures were likely present. Of the 666 cohort members, about 280 had positive CMV serostatus and 350 to 450 had negative CMV serostatus, and CMV serostatus was not recorded for the donor. A peripheral blood sample was provided by each donor, and peripheral blood mononuclear cells were used for TCR beta sequencing. The Qiagen DNeasy Blood Extraction Kit was used to extract genomic DNA from the blood cell samples. Per the germline V gene (reference sequence), LNHDA is the CDR1 and SQIVND is the CDR2. From the cysteine through the phenylalanine, the CDR3 covers 13 amino acids. Here the CDR3 DNA is all that survives: 39 bases in frame from base 1. The trim is 3 bases for V and 5 bases for J, with a gap of 11 bases between the germline ends.

The investigation overall reported the following: Fewer than 20 rarely observed V segments, including chromosome 9 orphons, were excluded from the earlier analysis of several hundred of the donors because counts were too low. V-gene and J-gene trimming of TCR beta chains was associated with a missense DCLRE1C variant in a later genetic analysis, and the association was replicated in an independent cohort. A later analysis found that most CMV-associated TCR beta chains appeared HLA-restricted, with HLA associations seemingly driven largely by CMV exposure. Broadly in line with IMGT annotations, most TCR beta V segments showed up in productive rearrangements about 90% or about 30% of the time in an earlier analysis of a few hundred of the donors. Some IMGT-functional V segments, including TRBV6-2 and TRBV6-3, could not be distinguished by the 87-base-pair reads and were therefore excluded. When HLA alleles, especially DR and DQ, strongly co-occurred, TCR associations were difficult to assign to individual alleles. For the cohort, immune exposure information was limited to CMV serostatus. In this cohort, only TCR beta chains were sequenced, and detectable features were limited by the absence of alpha or paired-chain data. Linkage disequilibrium might explain the correlated functional status among segregating V segments, but an unknown experimental factor could not be ruled out. A further reported finding was that TCR beta sequences accurately predicted the HLA-A and HLA-B alleles for most subjects in the first cohort. A later analysis found that HLA-associated TCR beta chains were more clonally expanded and had lower generation probabilities than equally common non-associated chains. Compared with the roughly 710-donor mean, donors in an Asian-associated ancestry cluster had fewer N-insertions in productive TCRs, according to a later genetic analysis. Because HLA typing was missing for some donors at each locus, association tests included only the typed subset. Several of the top co-occurrence clusters appeared to be linked to parvovirus B19, influenza, CMV and Epstein-Barr virus, according to a later analysis. In vitro tests confirmed that a few of the cytomegalovirus-associated TCR beta chains recognize cytomegalovirus antigens. It was suggested by the authors that the approach could potentially be generalized to other disease states and immunological phenotypes. In both the original and validation cohorts, the classifier was reported to diagnose cytomegalovirus status with high specificity and sensitivity. According to a later analysis, TCR association rates differed among HLA loci, with DRB1 alleles showing the most associated TCRs and HLA-C alleles showing the fewest. The presence/absence analyses assumed that sequencing depth was roughly uniform across donors, and that assumption may not be true. Most TCR sequences were seen in very few donors, while some public TCRs were found in many individuals. The sequencing pipeline was judged likely to have produced a cluster of highly shared sequence variants as a technical artifact. In the study, some 160 TCR beta chains were listed as associated with cytomegalovirus. A later analysis associated roughly 17,000 TCR beta sequences with specific HLA alleles at a false discovery rate of 0.05.

On this clone: No antigen is known for it. No much larger clonotype is one base removed from it; base qualities were not supplied.

Libraries came from the immunoSEQ multiplex PCR assay. For the multiplex PCR, a mixture combining 60 forward primers for TCR Vbeta segments and 13 reverse primers for TCR Jbeta segments was used. A multiplex PCR assay on genomic DNA amplified the CDR3 region of rearranged TCR beta genes. On the Illumina HiSeq System, the amplified TCR beta libraries were sequenced as 87-base-pair reads. In the paper's pipeline: A later analysis counted about 80 million unique TCR beta chains across the 550 to 800 repertoires, and roughly 11 million of these chains were shared by at least two donors. To remove PCR and sequencing errors, raw reads were error-corrected and collapsed into unique sequences using a nearest-neighbor algorithm that merged closely related sequences. To assign V, D and J gene segments, CDR3 sequences were aligned to IMGT reference sequences. For a sequence to be retained, a match of at least six nucleotides to both a V gene segment and a J gene segment was required. Rearrangements were called productive when the CDR3 lacked stop codons and stayed in frame with V and J; all others were non-productive. Following IMGT convention, CDR3 was defined as the stretch from the second conserved V-encoded cysteine to the conserved J-encoded phenylalanine. Sequences without an unambiguous match to a single V gene segment were excluded from the earlier analysis of several hundred of the donors. In an earlier analysis of several hundred of the donors, V segments were called functional above 56.7% productive rearrangements and were called segregating when the between-donor standard deviation exceeded 5%. A statistical classification framework was built for diagnosing cytomegalovirus status from the catalog of TCR beta chain sequences. In a later analysis, TCR nucleotide sequences were compared against IMGT/GENE-DB human TR gene sequences so that V and J genes could be assigned. In a later analysis, CDR3 sequences and most-parsimonious VDJ recombination scenarios were assigned using the TCRdist pipeline. In a later analysis, every TCR beta chain was defined by the combination of its CDR3 amino acid sequence and its V-gene family, and reads without a unique V-gene family were dropped. As a way to deal with suspected cross-contamination and a sequencing artifact, a later analysis dropped more than 500 nucleotide sequences that were highly shared and had low generation probability. A later analysis calculated a clonal expansion index for each public chain from normalized within-repertoire ranks of inferred template counts. In a later analysis, generation probabilities were computed with a VDJ recombination model fitted to out-of-frame rearrangements, and the resulting probabilities were checked against IGoR. In a later analysis, TCR-TCR, TCR-HLA and TCR-CMV co-occurrence was scored with hypergeometric tests, and a repertoire-size bias correction was applied to TCR pairs. To estimate false discovery rates, a later analysis permuted the HLA or CMV assignments 20 times. A later analysis grouped co-occurring TCRs with DBSCAN, adding TCRdist sequence similarity when clustering within HLA-allele-positive subsets. Repertoires with fewer than 30,000 or more than 120,000 public chains, plus five repertoires with anomalous nucleotide sharing, were excluded from co-occurrence clustering. TCRdb took over this immuneACCESS table, retaining in-frame rearrangements with V and J assigned. Such tables are incomplete; in checked studies, under half of the missing clones stem from an unresolved V gene, and the remainder is unexplained. That table gives V, J and clone size, and the DNA gave D and trimming. The table for this sample lists roughly 58,000 clones; about 80% of them were counted only once. 1.6% of the sample lies in the top ten.

Sequenced material: PBMCs. Recombination connected TRBV19 to TRBJ2-7, and perhaps TRBD2 as D gene, on 5 matching bases. The TCR originated in a human donor in good health. The nucleotide sequence reads as follows: TGTGCCAGTAGTATTCTGGGAGACCACGAGCAGTACTTC. Translated, this gives CASSILGDHEQYF.